Given below is one T cell receptor (beta chain) in context. Reverse transcription of roughly 0.5 to 1 ug RNA was carried out with random hexamers. TCRdb independently ran MiXCR on the immunoSEQ multiplex PCR reads; one entry per CDR3 protein. The repertoire has some 300,000 distinct CDR3 sequences, around 89% of them found once; the top ten carry more than 0.15%. Germline V CDR1 and CDR2: SGDLS, YYNGEE. CDR3 length equals 13 residues. V lost 6 bases, J lost 7 bases, and 3 bases stayed unmatched. This entry comes from a study of CD8 T cells in Susac syndrome. The sequence derives from a human donor with multiple sclerosis. The sequenced sample consisted of CD8+ T cells from PBMCs. The V and J genes are TRBV9 and TRBJ2-2; 10 bases fit TRBD2. DNA of the CDR3: TGTGCCAGCACCCCTAGCGGGAGCGGGGAGCTGTTTTTT. Translating gives CASTPSGSGELFF.